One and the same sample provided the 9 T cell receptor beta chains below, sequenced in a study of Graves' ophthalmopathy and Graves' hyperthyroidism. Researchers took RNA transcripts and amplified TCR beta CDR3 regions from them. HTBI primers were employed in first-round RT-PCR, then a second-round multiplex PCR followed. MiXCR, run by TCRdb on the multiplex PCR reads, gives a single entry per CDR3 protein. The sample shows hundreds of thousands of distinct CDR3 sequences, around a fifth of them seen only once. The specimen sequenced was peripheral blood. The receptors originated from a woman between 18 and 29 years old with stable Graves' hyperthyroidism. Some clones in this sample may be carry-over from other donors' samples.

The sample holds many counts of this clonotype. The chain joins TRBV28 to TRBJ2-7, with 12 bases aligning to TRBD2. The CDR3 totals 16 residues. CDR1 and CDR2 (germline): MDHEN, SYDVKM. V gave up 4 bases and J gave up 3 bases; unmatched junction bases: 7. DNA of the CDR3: TGTGCCAGCAGTTCTCTTGGACTAGCGGGGATCTACGAGCAGTACTTC. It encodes CASSSLGLAGIYEQYF.

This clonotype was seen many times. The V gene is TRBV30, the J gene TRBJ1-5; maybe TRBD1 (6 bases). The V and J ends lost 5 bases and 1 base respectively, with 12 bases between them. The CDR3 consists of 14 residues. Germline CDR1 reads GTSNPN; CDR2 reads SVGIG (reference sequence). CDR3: CAWEEGGSNQPQHF. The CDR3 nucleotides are TGTGCCTGGGAGGAGGGGGGGAGCAATCAGCCCCAGCATTTT. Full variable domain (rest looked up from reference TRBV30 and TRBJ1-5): SQTIHQWPATLVQPVGSPLSLECTVEGTSNPNLYWYRQAAGRGLQLLFYSVGIGQISSEVPQNLSASRPQDRQFILSSKKLLLSDSGFYLCAWEEGGSNQPQHFGDGTRLSIL.

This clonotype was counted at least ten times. The CDR3 DNA reads as TGTGCCAGCAGTCCCCGGGGGGCAGCCTACGAGCAGTACTTC. It is translated as CASSPRGAAYEQYF. The chain links TRBV28 to TRBJ2-7, with D tentatively TRBD2 (7 bases). CDR3 length: 14 amino acids. Trimming left V 5 bases short and J 2 bases short, with 13 bases between. Germline V gene data show CDR1 as MDHEN and CDR2 as SYDVKM.

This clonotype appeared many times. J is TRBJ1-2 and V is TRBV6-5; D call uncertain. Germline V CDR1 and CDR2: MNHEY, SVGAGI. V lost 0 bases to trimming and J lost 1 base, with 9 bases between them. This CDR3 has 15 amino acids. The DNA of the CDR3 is TGTGCCAGCAGTTACTCGAGTCAGGTTAACTATGGCTACACCTTC. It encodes CASSYSSQVNYGYTF.

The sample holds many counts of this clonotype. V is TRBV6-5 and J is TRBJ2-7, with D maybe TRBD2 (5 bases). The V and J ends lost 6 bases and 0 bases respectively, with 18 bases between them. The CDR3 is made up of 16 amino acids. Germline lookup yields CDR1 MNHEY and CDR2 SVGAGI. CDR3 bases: TGTGCCAGCAGCCCTAGACTGGAAGGGAGCTCCTACGAGCAGTACTTC. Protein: CASSPRLEGSSYEQYF.

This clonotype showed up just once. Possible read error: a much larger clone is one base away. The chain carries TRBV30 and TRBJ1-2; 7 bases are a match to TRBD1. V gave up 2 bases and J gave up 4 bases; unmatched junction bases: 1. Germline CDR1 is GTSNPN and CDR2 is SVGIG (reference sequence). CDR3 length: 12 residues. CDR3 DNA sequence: TGTGCCTGGAGTTCAGGGGGCTATGGCTACACCTTC. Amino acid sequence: CAWSSGGYGYTF.

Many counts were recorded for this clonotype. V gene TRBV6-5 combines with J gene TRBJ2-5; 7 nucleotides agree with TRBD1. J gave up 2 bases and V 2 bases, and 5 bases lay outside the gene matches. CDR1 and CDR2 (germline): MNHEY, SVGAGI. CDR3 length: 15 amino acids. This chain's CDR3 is CASSYLPGQQETQYF. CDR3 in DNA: TGTGCCAGCAGTTACCTACCGGGACAGCAAGAGACCCAGTACTTC.

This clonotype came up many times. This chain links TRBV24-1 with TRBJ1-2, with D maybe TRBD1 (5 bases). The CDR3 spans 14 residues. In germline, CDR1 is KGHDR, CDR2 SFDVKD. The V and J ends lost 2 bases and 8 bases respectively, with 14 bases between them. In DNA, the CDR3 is TGTGCCACCAGTGATTCCATCAACAGGAACGGCTACACCTTC. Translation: CATSDSINRNGYTF.

In DNA form, the CDR3 reads TGCAGCGCAGCCCGGACAGCAACTCGCGAGCAGTACTTC. It encodes CSAARTATREQYF. The chain recombines TRBV29-1 with TRBJ2-7, with D tentatively TRBD1 (6 bases). The V end was cut by 7 bases, the J end by 6 bases, with 19 bases between. This CDR3 has 13 amino acids. CDR1 SQVTM and CDR2 ANQGSEA come from the germline V gene.